Listed here are 13 T cell receptor beta chains from one sample, sequenced in a study of T cell responses to AZD1222 COVID-19 vaccine. The assay was immunoSEQ multiplex PCR, and TCRdb's table has in-frame clones only and misses some. The sample shows 150,000 to 200,000 clones, about nine tenths of them seen only once. The sequencing here drew on peripheral blood, taken on day 0 of AZD1222 vaccination. These receptors were obtained from an adult in good health.

This chain links TRBV7-2 with TRBJ2-1, with D perhaps TRBD1 or TRBD2 (5 bases each). Germline V gives CDR1 SGHTA, CDR2 FQGNSA. The V end was cut by 5 bases, the J end by 3 bases, with 17 bases between. There are 16 residues in the CDR3. As DNA, the CDR3 is TGTGCCAGCAGCCCGCCCGGGGCAGCCAACTACAATGAGCAGTTCTTC. This gives the protein CASSPPGAANYNEQFF.

The chain employs TRBV19 and TRBJ1-6; D gene uncertain. V gave up 6 bases and J gave up 7 bases, with 10 bases separating them. CDR3 length: 13 residues. CDR1 and CDR2 from the germline V gene are LNHDA and SQIVND (reference sequence). CDR3 protein: CASSPGWNSPLHF. The CDR3 DNA reads TGTGCCAGTAGCCCGGGTTGGAATTCACCCCTCCACTTT. Using reference TRBV19 and TRBJ1-6 for the parts outside the CDR3, the full variable domain is DGGITQSPKYLFRKEGQNVTLSCEQNLNHDAMYWYRQDPGQGLRLIYYSQIVNDFQKGDIAEGYSVSREKKESFPLTVTSAQKNPTAFYLCASSPGWNSPLHFGNGTRLTVT.

The chain has TRBV4-3 and TRBJ2-7, with TRBD1 matching over 9 bases. The CDR3 consists of 15 residues. Germline loops: CDR1 LGHNA, CDR2 YSLEER. V lost 1 base and J lost 2; bases outside the gene matches: 3. CDR3 sequence: CASSQGRTGAYEQYF. CDR3 coding DNA: TGCGCCAGCAGCCAAGGGAGGACAGGGGCCTACGAGCAGTACTTC.

J is TRBJ2-3 and V is TRBV6-2 or TRBV6-3; TRBD1 matches at 11 bases. CDR1 and CDR2 from the germline V gene are MNHEY and SVGEGT. This CDR3 has 16 residues. V was pared by 6 bases and J by 5 bases, with 10 bases of the junction left unmatched. CDR3 in amino acids: CASSPRGTGGGDTQYF. The CDR3 coding sequence is TGTGCCAGCAGCCCACGGGGGACAGGGGGAGGAGATACGCAGTATTTT.

The chain has TRBV6-6 and TRBJ1-1; D ambiguous. Trimming stripped 0 bases from V and 4 bases from J, with 6 bases between. This CDR3 is built from 13 residues. Germline values: CDR1 MNHNY, CDR2 SVGAGI (reference sequence). The CDR3 DNA reads as TGTGCCAGCAGTTACTCATCTCTCACTGAAGCTTTCTTT. It encodes CASSYSSLTEAFF.

There are a few counts of this clone. The chain employs TRBV9 and TRBJ2-7, with 7 bases aligning to TRBD1. The ends lost 4 bases at V and 6 bases at J; junction bases unmatched: 13. Per germline, CDR1 SGDLS and CDR2 YYNGEE. The CDR3 is 15 residues long. CDR3: CASSTNPGQWSEQYF. CDR3 sequence (DNA): TGTGCCAGCAGCACAAATCCGGGACAGTGGTCCGAGCAGTACTTC.

The CDR3 bases are TGTGCCAGCAGCTTATCAGGCACCGGGGCGCCCCAGCATTTT. This translates into CASSLSGTGAPQHF. The chain couples TRBV13 to TRBJ1-5; perhaps TRBD1 as D (5 bases). CDR1 and CDR2 from the germline V gene are PRHDT and FYEKMQ (reference sequence). The CDR3 is 14 residues long. V dropped 2 bases and J dropped 9 bases, with 14 bases sitting between them.

The chain carries TRBV3-1 (or the pseudogene TRBV3-2) and TRBJ2-7, with D maybe TRBD1 (6 bases). Germline V CDR1 and CDR2: LGHDT, YNNKEL (reference sequence). This CDR3 has 12 residues. Deletions cut 5 bases from V and 4 bases from J, with 9 bases between. Written as DNA, the CDR3 is TGTGCCAGCAGCAGAGGGACATACGAGCAGTACTTC. Translating it yields CASSRGTYEQYF.

J is TRBJ1-4 and V is TRBV19; TRBD1 is a possible D gene (5 bases). Germline assignment: CDR1 LNHDA and CDR2 SQIVND (reference sequence). This CDR3 comprises 14 residues. The V gene lost 7 bases and the J gene lost 1 base, with 10 bases spanning the gap. CDR3 sequence: CASNTGQTNEKLFF. In DNA form, the CDR3 reads TGTGCCAGTAATACGGGGCAAACTAATGAAAAACTGTTTTTT. Combining the CDR3 with reference TRBV19 and TRBJ1-4 gives the whole variable domain DGGITQSPKYLFRKEGQNVTLSCEQNLNHDAMYWYRQDPGQGLRLIYYSQIVNDFQKGDIAEGYSVSREKKESFPLTVTSAQKNPTAFYLCASNTGQTNEKLFFGSGTQLSVL.

The chain couples TRBV6-2 or TRBV6-3 to TRBJ2-7; 11 bases fit TRBD2. The V gene's germline CDR1 is MNHEY and CDR2 SVGEGT. This CDR3 spans 16 amino acids. V gave up 2 bases and J gave up 0 bases; unmatched junction bases: 3. In DNA, the CDR3 is TGTGCCAGCAGTTACCTACTAGCGGGGGACTCCTACGAGCAGTACTTC. Its translation: CASSYLLAGDSYEQYF.

The V gene is TRBV27, the J gene TRBJ1-1; no reliable D call. Deletions cut 5 bases from V and 3 bases from J, with 22 bases between. This CDR3 has 17 residues. From germline, CDR1 is MNHEY and CDR2 SMNVEV (reference sequence). CDR3 in amino acids: CASSRVGLHFSDTEAFF. In DNA, the CDR3 is TGTGCCAGCAGTCGGGTCGGACTCCACTTTTCGGACACTGAAGCTTTCTTT.

The rearrangement uses TRBV6-2 or TRBV6-3 and TRBJ2-1, with unresolved D. Trimming shortened V by 4 bases and J by 6 bases, and 7 bases separated the two germline ends. This CDR3 is 12 amino acids long. Germline V gene sequence: CDR1 MNHEY, CDR2 SVGEGT. CDR3 DNA: TGTGCCAGCAGTTTGATATTCAATGAGCAGTTCTTC. Protein: CASSLIFNEQFF.

The genes are TRBV23-1 and TRBJ1-2; D might be TRBD1 (5 bases). Being an ORF, TRBV23-1 has a function that is uncertain. V shed 0 bases and J shed 2 bases, with 10 bases lying between them. The length of the CDR3 is 15 residues. The CDR3 is CASSQSARANYGYTF. CDR3 bases: TGCGCCAGCAGTCAATCCGCCAGGGCGAACTATGGCTACACCTTC.